A selection of T cell receptor beta chains follows, all from one sample in a study of blood T cell repertoires in COVID-19. Measured with immunoSEQ multiplex PCR; TCRdb has only the in-frame clones, and not every one. Found here are about 240,000 clones, about 80% of them singletons; the top ten hold over 3%. The sequenced sample was peripheral blood. The receptor source for this set is a woman aged 80 or over with acute or convalescent COVID-19. Each CDR3 is given with its conserved first and last residue. Fields, in order: clone size, V gene, CDR3 protein. Rows may omit the clone size; those that give it use once, few, many or a size class.

clone_size: .; v_call: TRBV27; cdr3_aa: CASSSGARAKNIQYF
clone_size: .; v_call: TRBV21-1; cdr3_aa: CASSKDAYRGQDSGNTIYF
clone_size: .; v_call: TRBV11-1; cdr3_aa: CASSSGTGRVNTEAFF
clone_size: .; v_call: TRBV19; cdr3_aa: CASTRTGRSGNTIYF
clone_size: .; v_call: TRBV19; cdr3_aa: CASSMQGILVAGEQYF
clone_size: .; v_call: TRBV10-1; cdr3_aa: CASWGSGDTYEQYF
clone_size: .; v_call: TRBV10-3; cdr3_aa: CAISGKTRFNTEAFF
clone_size: .; v_call: TRBV2; cdr3_aa: CASSGTGTSTDTQYF
clone_size: .; v_call: TRBV27; cdr3_aa: CASRGLARTGELFF
clone_size: few; v_call: TRBV5-4; cdr3_aa: CASSDTGFGQETQYF
clone_size: .; v_call: TRBV6-1; cdr3_aa: CASSEDSRNQPQHF
clone_size: .; v_call: TRBV19; cdr3_aa: CASNKNTGELFF
clone_size: .; v_call: TRBV24-1; cdr3_aa: CATSGSSNTGELFF
clone_size: .; v_call: TRBV7-2; cdr3_aa: CASSLVAPGSGGNNEQFF
clone_size: .; v_call: TRBV19; cdr3_aa: CASSIQGAGNTEAFF
clone_size: .; v_call: TRBV3-1/TRBV3-2; cdr3_aa: CASSQGGTVVEAFF
clone_size: few; v_call: TRBV28; cdr3_aa: CASKTGLRQYF
clone_size: .; v_call: TRBV27; cdr3_aa: CASRPRGGVNIQYF
clone_size: .; v_call: TRBV19; cdr3_aa: CASSIQQGLGSPLHF
clone_size: .; v_call: TRBV10-3; cdr3_aa: CATGTDPYNEQFF
clone_size: .; v_call: TRBV4-1; cdr3_aa: CASSHLSGGSYNEQFF
clone_size: .; v_call: TRBV29-1; cdr3_aa: CSVAPTGLYEQYF
clone_size: many; v_call: TRBV11-2; cdr3_aa: CASRFDSHEQYF
clone_size: .; v_call: TRBV7-2; cdr3_aa: CASSLAQKGNTIYF